This T cell receptor beta chain was recovered during a study of CD8 T cells in ankylosing spondylitis. Study-wide findings and caveats: CD8+ disease-linked clones were present at relatively low frequencies in blood. For ankylosing spondylitis blood, a TCR beta motif of seven to nine highly homologous variants appeared characteristic.

About this clonotype itself: Its specificity is unknown.

This CDR3 contains 14 residues. With 3 bases removed from V and 8 bases from J, the gap between germline ends came to 17 bases. Germline lookup yields CDR1 DFQATT and CDR2 SNEGSKA (reference sequence). Quantitative 5'-RACE with molecular barcodes was used to make the TCR beta libraries. TCRdb used MiXCR to reprocess the 5' RACE reads, holding one entry per CDR3 protein. The sample shows a few hundred thousand distinct CDR3 sequences, less than 9.5% of them seen only once. The receptor's source is a male donor with ankylosing spondylitis. The specimen sequenced was blood, either unsorted or a sorted T cell fraction (not recorded which). This chain joins TRBV20-1 and TRBJ1-3, with a weak D call TRBD1 (6 bases). The CDR3 region has the DNA TGCAGTGCTAGGGGGGGGGCGAGTGGGGACACCATATATTTT. Its protein is CSARGGASGDTIYF.